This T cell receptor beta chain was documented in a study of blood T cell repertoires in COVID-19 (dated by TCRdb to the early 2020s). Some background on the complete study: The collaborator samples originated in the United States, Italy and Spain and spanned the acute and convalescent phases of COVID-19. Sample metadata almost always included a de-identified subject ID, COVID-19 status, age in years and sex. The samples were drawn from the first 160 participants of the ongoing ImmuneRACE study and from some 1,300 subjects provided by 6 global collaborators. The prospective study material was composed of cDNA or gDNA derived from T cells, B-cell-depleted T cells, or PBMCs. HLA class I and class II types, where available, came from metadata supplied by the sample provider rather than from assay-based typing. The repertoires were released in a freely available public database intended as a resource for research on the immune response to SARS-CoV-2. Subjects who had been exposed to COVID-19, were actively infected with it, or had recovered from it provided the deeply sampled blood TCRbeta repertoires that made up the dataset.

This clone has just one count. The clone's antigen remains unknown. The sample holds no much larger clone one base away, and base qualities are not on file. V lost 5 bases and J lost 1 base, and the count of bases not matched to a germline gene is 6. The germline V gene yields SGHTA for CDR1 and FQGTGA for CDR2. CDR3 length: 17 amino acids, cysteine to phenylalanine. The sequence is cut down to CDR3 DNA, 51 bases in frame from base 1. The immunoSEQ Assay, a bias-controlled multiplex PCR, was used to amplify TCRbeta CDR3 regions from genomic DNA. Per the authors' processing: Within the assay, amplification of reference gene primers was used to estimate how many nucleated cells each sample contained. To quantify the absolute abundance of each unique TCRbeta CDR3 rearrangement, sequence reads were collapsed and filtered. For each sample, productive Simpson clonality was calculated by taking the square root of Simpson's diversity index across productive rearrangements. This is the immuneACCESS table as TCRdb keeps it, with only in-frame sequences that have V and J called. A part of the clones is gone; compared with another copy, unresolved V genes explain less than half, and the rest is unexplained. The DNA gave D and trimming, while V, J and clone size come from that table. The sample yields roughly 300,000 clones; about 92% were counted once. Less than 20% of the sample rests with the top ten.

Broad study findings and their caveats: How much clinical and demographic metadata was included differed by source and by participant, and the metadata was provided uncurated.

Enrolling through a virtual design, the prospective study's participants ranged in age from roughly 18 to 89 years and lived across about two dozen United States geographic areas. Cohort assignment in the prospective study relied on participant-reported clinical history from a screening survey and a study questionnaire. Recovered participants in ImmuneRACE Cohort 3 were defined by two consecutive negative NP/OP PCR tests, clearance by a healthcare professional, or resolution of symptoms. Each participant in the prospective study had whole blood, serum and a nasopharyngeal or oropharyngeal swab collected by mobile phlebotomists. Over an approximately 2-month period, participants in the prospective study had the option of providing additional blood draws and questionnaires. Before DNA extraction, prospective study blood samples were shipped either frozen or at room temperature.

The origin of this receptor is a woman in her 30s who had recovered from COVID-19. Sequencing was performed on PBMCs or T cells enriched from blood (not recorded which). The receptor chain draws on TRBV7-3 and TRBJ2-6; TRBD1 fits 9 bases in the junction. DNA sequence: TGTGCCAGCAGCACGGGACAGGGTTTGTCTGGGGCCAACGTCCTGACTTTC. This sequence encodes CASSTGQGLSGANVLTF.